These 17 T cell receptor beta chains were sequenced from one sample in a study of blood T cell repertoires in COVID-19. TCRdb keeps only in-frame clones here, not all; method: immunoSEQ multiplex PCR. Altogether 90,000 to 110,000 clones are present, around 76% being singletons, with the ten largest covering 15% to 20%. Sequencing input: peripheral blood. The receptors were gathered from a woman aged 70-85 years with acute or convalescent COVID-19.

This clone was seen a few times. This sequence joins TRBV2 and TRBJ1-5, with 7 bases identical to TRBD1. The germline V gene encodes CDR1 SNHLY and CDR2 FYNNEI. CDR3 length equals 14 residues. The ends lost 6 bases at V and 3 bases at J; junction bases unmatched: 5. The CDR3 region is CASRLDRDNQPQHF. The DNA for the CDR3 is TGTGCCAGCAGGTTAGACAGGGACAATCAGCCCCAGCATTTT.

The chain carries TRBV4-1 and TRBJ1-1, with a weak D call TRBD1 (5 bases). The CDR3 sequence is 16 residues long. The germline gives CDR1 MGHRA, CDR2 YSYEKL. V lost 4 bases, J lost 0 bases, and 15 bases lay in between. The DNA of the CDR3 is TGCGCCAGCAGCCGAGCGCCTGACAGCATGAACACTGAAGCTTTCTTT. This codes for CASSRAPDSMNTEAFF.

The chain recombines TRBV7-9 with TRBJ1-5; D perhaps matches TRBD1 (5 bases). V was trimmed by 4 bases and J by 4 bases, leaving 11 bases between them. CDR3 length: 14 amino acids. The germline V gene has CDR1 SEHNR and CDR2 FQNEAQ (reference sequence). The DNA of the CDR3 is TGTGCCAGCAGCTACGACAGAACTAATCAGCCCCAGCATTTT. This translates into CASSYDRTNQPQHF. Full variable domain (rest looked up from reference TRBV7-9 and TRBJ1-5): DTGVSQNPRHKITKRGQNVTFRCDPISEHNRLYWYRQTLGQGPEFLTYFQNEAQLEKSRLLSDRFSAERPKGSFSTLEIQRTEQGDSAMYLCASSYDRTNQPQHFGDGTRLSIL.

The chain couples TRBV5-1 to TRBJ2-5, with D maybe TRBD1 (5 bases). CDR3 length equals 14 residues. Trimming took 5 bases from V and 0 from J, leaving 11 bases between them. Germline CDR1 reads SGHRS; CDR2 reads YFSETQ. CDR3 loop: CASRTEPYQETQYF. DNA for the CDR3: TGCGCCAGCAGGACAGAGCCGTACCAAGAGACCCAGTACTTC.

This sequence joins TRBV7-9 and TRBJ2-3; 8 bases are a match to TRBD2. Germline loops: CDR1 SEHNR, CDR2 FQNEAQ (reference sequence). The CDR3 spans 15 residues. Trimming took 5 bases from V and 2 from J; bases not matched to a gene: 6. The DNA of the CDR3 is TGTGCCAGCAGCCGAACTAGCGGATACACAGATACGCAGTATTTT. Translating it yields CASSRTSGYTDTQYF.

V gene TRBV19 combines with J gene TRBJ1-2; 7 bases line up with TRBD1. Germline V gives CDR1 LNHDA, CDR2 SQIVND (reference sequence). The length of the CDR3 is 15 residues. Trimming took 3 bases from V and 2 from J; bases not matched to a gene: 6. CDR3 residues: CASSIRTGGNYGYTF. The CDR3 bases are TGTGCCAGTAGTATCCGGACAGGAGGGAACTATGGCTACACCTTC.

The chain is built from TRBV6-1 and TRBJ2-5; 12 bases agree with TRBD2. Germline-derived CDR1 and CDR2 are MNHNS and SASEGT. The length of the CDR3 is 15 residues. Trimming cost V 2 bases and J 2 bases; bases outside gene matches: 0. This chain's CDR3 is CASSELAGGQETQYF. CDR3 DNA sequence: TGTGCCAGCAGTGAACTAGCGGGGGGGCAAGAGACCCAGTACTTC.

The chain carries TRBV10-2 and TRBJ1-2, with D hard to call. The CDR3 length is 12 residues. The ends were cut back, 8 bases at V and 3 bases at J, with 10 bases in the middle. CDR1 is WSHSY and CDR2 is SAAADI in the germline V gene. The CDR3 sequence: CASGRDDYGYTF. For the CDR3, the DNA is TGCGCCAGCGGGCGTGACGACTATGGCTACACCTTC.

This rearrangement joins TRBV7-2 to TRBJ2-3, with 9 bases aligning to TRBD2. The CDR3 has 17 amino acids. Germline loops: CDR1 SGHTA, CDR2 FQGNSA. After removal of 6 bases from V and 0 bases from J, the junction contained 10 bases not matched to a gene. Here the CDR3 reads CASSSGTSFSSTDTQYF. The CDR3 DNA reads TGTGCCAGCAGTTCCGGGACTAGCTTCTCGAGCACAGATACGCAGTATTTT. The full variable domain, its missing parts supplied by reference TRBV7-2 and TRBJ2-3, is GAGVSQSPSNKVTEKGKDVELRCDPISGHTALYWYRQSLGQGLEFLIYFQGNSAPDKSGLPSDRFSAERTGGSVSTLTIQRTQQEDSAVYLCASSSGTSFSSTDTQYFGPGTRLTVL.

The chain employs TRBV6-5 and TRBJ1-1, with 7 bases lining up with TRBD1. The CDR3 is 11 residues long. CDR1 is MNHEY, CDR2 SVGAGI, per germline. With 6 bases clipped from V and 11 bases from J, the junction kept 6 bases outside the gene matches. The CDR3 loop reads CASREDRWAFF. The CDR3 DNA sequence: TGTGCCAGCAGGGAGGACAGGTGGGCTTTCTTT.

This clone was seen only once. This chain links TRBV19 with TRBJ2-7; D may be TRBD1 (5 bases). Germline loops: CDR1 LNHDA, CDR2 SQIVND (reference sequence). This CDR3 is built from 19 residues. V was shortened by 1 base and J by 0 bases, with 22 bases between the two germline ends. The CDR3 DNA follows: TGTGCCAGTAGTATAGCCCTAAGAATCCAGGGCCCTACCTCCTACGAGCAGTACTTC. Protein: CASSIALRIQGPTSYEQYF.

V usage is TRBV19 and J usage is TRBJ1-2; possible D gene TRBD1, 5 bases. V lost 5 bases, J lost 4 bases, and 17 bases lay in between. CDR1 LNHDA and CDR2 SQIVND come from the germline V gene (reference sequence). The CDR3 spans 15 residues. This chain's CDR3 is CASSAPGRTIYGYTF. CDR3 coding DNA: TGTGCCAGTAGTGCCCCAGGACGGACAATCTATGGCTACACCTTC.

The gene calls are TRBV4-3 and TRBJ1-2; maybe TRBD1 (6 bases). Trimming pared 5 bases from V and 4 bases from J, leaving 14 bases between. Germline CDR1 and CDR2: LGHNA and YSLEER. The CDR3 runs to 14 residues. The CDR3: CASSGGGQPYGYTF. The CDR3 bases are TGCGCCAGCAGCGGGGGGGGGCAGCCCTATGGCTACACCTTC.

The CDR3 nucleotides read TGTGCCAGCAGTGAATTCCTGACAGGGGCGTACTATGGCTACACCTTC. Protein sequence: CASSEFLTGAYYGYTF. V and J are TRBV6-1 and TRBJ1-2, with 8 bases that match TRBD1. Trimming took 2 bases from V and 3 from J; bases not matched to a gene: 8. Per germline, CDR1 MNHNS and CDR2 SASEGT. There are 16 residues in the CDR3.

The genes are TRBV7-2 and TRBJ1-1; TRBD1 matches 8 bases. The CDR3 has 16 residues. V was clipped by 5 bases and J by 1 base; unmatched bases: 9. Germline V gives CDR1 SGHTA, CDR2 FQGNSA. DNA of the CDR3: TGTGCCAGCAGCCTATCCACCGGGACAGGGAACACTGAAGCTTTCTTT. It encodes CASSLSTGTGNTEAFF.

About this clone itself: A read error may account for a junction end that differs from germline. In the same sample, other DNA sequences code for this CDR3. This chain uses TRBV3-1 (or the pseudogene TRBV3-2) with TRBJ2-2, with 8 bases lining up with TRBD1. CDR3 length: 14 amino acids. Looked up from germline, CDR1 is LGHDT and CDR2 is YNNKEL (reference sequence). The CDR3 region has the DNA TGTGCTAGCAGCCAGGACAGGGTGACCGGGGAGCTGTTTTTT. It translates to CASSQDRVTGELFF.

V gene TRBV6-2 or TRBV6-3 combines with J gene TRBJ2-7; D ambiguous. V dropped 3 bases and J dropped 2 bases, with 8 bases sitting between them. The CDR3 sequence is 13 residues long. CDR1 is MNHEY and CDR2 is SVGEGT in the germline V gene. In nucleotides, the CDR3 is TGTGCCAGCAGTTATAGCCGTACCTACGAGCAGTACTTC. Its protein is CASSYSRTYEQYF.